A single T cell receptor (beta chain) is shown here with its context. Deep-level running was used for the assay. Genomic DNA from each subset was divided evenly over several immunoSEQ plates. Bulk PBMC genomic DNA spanned ten immunoSEQ deep plates. Repertoires were generated with immunoSEQ multiplex PCR, while TCRdb's copy carries only in-frame clones and drops some. Of 450,000 to 500,000 clones in the sample, 79% were seen once. These data are taken from a study of shared clonotypes between healthy human individuals. Sequenced sample: PBMCs. The receptor was isolated from a middle-aged woman in good health. Some clones in this sample may be carry-over from other donors' samples.

The CDR3: CASSLGLASDTQYF. CDR3 DNA: TGTGCCAGCAGCCTGGGACTAGCGTCAGATACGCAGTATTTT. The J gene is TRBJ2-3, the V gene TRBV7-2; TRBD2 agrees at 10 bases. Trimming removed 5 bases from V and 4 bases from J; junction bases left unmatched: 3. CDR3 length equals 14 residues. Germline V gene lookup returns CDR1 SGHTA and CDR2 FQGNSA.